A single sample gave rise to the 14 T cell receptor beta chains below, sequenced in a study of lymphopenia after photon versus proton radiotherapy. The data were produced by immunoSEQ multiplex PCR, yet TCRdb's version contains in-frame clones alone and is incomplete. The table shows 65,000 to 70,000 clones, with roughly 93% occurring only once. The material was peripheral blood, obtained from a patient treated with photon-based radiotherapy. Source of these receptors: a woman in her 70s with pancreatic cancer.

The chain carries TRBV4-1 and TRBJ1-1; the D gene is possibly TRBD1 (5 bases). Germline V CDR1 and CDR2: MGHRA, YSYEKL. This CDR3 has 17 amino acids. The V end was cut by 1 base, the J end by 0 bases, with 15 bases between. The CDR3 nucleotides read TGCGCCAGCAGCCAAGGGTTCTCGGGACGCCTGAACACTGAAGCTTTCTTT. It encodes CASSQGFSGRLNTEAFF.

CDR3 in DNA: TGTGCCAGCAGTGAAGCTAGGGTAGGAAACATTCAGTACTTC. Amino acids: CASSEARVGNIQYF. The gene calls are TRBV2 and TRBJ2-4; D uncertain. Trimming shortened V by 0 bases and J by 6 bases, and 9 bases separated the two germline ends. Germline CDR1 and CDR2: SNHLY and FYNNEI. The CDR3 has 14 amino acids.

CDR3 protein: CASSIRDQPQHF. The CDR3 nucleotides are TGTGCCAGTAGTATACGGGATCAGCCCCAGCATTTT. This sequence joins TRBV19 and TRBJ1-5; D unclear. This CDR3 contains 12 residues. V gave up 2 bases and J gave up 5 bases, with 4 bases separating them. Germline V gives CDR1 LNHDA, CDR2 SQIVND (reference sequence). The variable domain in full, with the rest retrieved from reference TRBV19 and TRBJ1-5, is DGGITQSPKYLFRKEGQNVTLSCEQNLNHDAMYWYRQDPGQGLRLIYYSQIVNDFQKGDIAEGYSVSREKKESFPLTVTSAQKNPTAFYLCASSIRDQPQHFGDGTRLSIL.

V gene TRBV11-1 combines with J gene TRBJ2-1; unclear D gene. The CDR3 runs 12 residues. V was trimmed by 0 bases and J by 8 bases, leaving 5 bases between them. Per germline, CDR1 SGHAT and CDR2 FQDESV (reference sequence). The CDR3 DNA reads as TGTGCCAGCAGCTTAGCGGGGTATGAGCAGTTCTTC. It is translated as CASSLAGYEQFF. Combining the CDR3 with reference TRBV11-1 and TRBJ2-1 gives the whole variable domain EAEVAQSPRYKITEKSQAVAFWCDPISGHATLYWYRQILGQGPELLVQFQDESVVDDSQLPKDRFSAERLKGVDSTLKIQPAELGDSAMYLCASSLAGYEQFFGPGTRLTVL.

This CDR3 reads CARSFGVKDNYEQYF. Here the CDR3 DNA reads TGTGCCAGAAGCTTCGGCGTAAAGGATAACTACGAGCAGTACTTC. The chain employs TRBV5-3 and TRBJ2-7; D not certain. TRBV5-3 is assigned to the ORF class and has an uncertain function. Deletions cut 2 bases from V and 3 bases from J, with 15 bases between. This CDR3 spans 15 amino acids.

This rearrangement joins TRBV30 to TRBJ2-3; D might be TRBD2 (7 bases). Between the trimmed V and J ends, which lost 4 bases and 5 bases, there was a span of 13 bases. The CDR3 has 13 residues. Germline CDR1 is GTSNPN and CDR2 is SVGIG (reference sequence). CDR3 sequence reads: CAWMRGRGDTQYF. For the CDR3, the DNA is TGTGCCTGGATGCGGGGGCGAGGAGATACGCAGTATTTT.

This chain uses TRBV4-3 with TRBJ2-1; D is undetermined. The CDR3 has 16 residues. CDR1 is LGHNA, CDR2 YSLEER, per germline. V was clipped by 0 bases and J by 3 bases, with 12 bases between them. CDR3 bases: TGCGCCAGCAGCCAAGATGGAACGGTGCGCTACAATGAGCAGTTCTTC. Its protein is CASSQDGTVRYNEQFF.

The chain employs TRBV28 and TRBJ1-2; 7 bases agree with TRBD1. The CDR3 has 14 amino acids. From germline, CDR1 is MDHEN and CDR2 SYDVKM. V lost 4 bases, J lost 8 bases, and 10 bases stayed unmatched. The CDR3 coding sequence is TGTGCCAGCAGTTCAGGGGGGGCCTTTAAGGGCTACACCTTC. Its translation is CASSSGGAFKGYTF.

The chain links TRBV18 to TRBJ1-5; D uncertain. CDR1 is KGHSH, CDR2 LQKENI, per germline. The CDR3 totals 14 residues. V lost 6 bases to trimming and J lost 1 base, with 10 bases between them. Here the CDR3 reads CASSRTDSNQPQHF. The CDR3 DNA follows: TGTGCCAGCTCGCGGACGGACAGCAATCAGCCCCAGCATTTT.

This clone was counted a few times. The chain has TRBV4-1 and TRBJ1-1, with 7 bases that match TRBD1. The CDR3 loop spans 15 amino acids. Trimming at V came to 8 bases and at J to 0 bases, leaving 9 bases not matched to a gene. The germline V gene has CDR1 MGHRA and CDR2 YSYEKL. In DNA form, the CDR3 reads TGCGCCAGCGGAATGAGACAGGGTATGAACACTGAAGCTTTCTTT. Encoded protein: CASGMRQGMNTEAFF.

The count of this clone is one. V usage is TRBV5-1 and J usage is TRBJ2-7; 8 bases are shared with TRBD1. The CDR3 totals 15 residues. Germline V gives CDR1 SGHRS, CDR2 YFSETQ. The ends lost 0 bases at V and 4 bases at J; junction bases unmatched: 6. The CDR3 sequence: CASSLAGQGLYEQYF. Written as DNA, the CDR3 is TGCGCCAGCAGCTTGGCCGGACAGGGCCTGTACGAGCAGTACTTC.

CDR3 nucleotide sequence: TGCAGCGTTGTGGCAGGGGCTGGCTACACCTTC. It encodes CSVVAGAGYTF. The chain uses TRBV29-1 and TRBJ1-2; tentatively, D is TRBD1 (6 bases). The CDR3 is 11 amino acids. The germline gives CDR1 SQVTM, CDR2 ANQGSEA. The ends were cut back, 4 bases at V and 7 bases at J, with 10 bases in the middle.

The V call is TRBV19, the J call TRBJ2-1; TRBD2 matches 14 bases. The CDR3 consists of 16 residues. The junction had 6 bases not matched to a gene; V was cut back by 5 bases and J by 6 bases. CDR1 LNHDA and CDR2 SQIVND come from the germline V gene (reference sequence). CDR3 DNA: TGTGCCAGTAGTTCAGGGACTAGCGGGAGTAGCAATGAGCAGTTCTTC. Amino acids: CASSSGTSGSSNEQFF.

The chain recombines TRBV6-1 with TRBJ1-2, with 9 bases fitting TRBD1. V trimming: 4 bases; J trimming: 1 base; junction bases outside the gene matches: 10. The germline CDR1 and CDR2 sequences are MNHNS and SASEGT. CDR3 size: 17 residues. CDR3 residues: CASSAMTGGAINYGYTF. The CDR3 DNA reads as TGTGCCAGCAGTGCCATGACAGGGGGGGCGATTAACTATGGCTACACCTTC.